This TCR beta chain derives from a study of shared clonotypes between healthy human individuals. Study context: Each donor's CD4 naive and CD4 memory cells filled three plates apiece, CD8 naive two, and CD8 memory one.

The length of the CDR3 is 14 residues. V dropped 3 bases and J dropped 12 bases, with 22 bases sitting between them. The germline gives CDR1 SGDLS, CDR2 YYNGEE. Method: immunoSEQ multiplex PCR; TCRdb's copy keeps in-frame clones and lacks some. This sample carries 2 million to 2.5 million clones, around 93% of them seen once, and the ten largest clones take 1.5% to 2%. CD45RO-negative, CCR7-selected cells formed the naive CD8 fraction, which excluded terminally differentiated effector memory CD45RA+ cells. With regard to this clone: Its cognate antigen is unknown.

Study-level results: Only blood samples were collected, and tissue repertoires likely differ.

The source material was naive CD8+ T cells from PBMCs. The V call is TRBV9, the J call TRBJ2-7; D is perhaps TRBD1 (7 bases). The receptor was isolated from a man between 18 and 29 years old in good health. Some clones in this sample may be carry-over from other donors' samples. As DNA, the CDR3 is TGTGCCAGCAGCGAAGGGGACAGCAAGGGGAGGTTGTACTTC. Translating gives CASSEGDSKGRLYF.